This T cell receptor beta chain was obtained from a study of blood T cell repertoires in COVID-19. This clone was seen only a few times. The CDR3 sequence is 14 residues long. In germline, CDR1 is LGHNT, CDR2 FRNRAP. Authors' data handling: It was from reference gene primer amplification that nucleated cell counts were estimated. Generated by immunoSEQ multiplex PCR, the TCRdb table keeps only in-frame clones and is missing some. The DNA was the basis for D and trimming; V, J and clone size are from that table. The table lists about 97,000 clones, around nine tenths of them singletons, with around 1.9% in the top ten.

This receptor was identified in a man aged 45 to 65 with COVID-19, enrolled during active disease. The sequencing sample was made of peripheral blood. The chain links TRBV12-5 to TRBJ2-1; 8 bases agree with TRBD1. The CDR3 sequence: CAPDRETSYNEQFF. The CDR3 coding sequence is TGTGCCCCGGACAGGGAGACCTCCTACAATGAGCAGTTCTTC.